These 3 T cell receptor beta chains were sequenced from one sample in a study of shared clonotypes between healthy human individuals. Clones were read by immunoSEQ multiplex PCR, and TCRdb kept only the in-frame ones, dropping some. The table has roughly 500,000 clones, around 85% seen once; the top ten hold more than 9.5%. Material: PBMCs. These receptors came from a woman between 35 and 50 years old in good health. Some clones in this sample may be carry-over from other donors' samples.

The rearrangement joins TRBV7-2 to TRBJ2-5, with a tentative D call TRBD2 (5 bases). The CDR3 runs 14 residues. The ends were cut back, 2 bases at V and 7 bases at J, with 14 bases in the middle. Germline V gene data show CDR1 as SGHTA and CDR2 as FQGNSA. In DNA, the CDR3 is TGTGCCAGCAGCTTACCAGCGGCCGGTGGGACCCAGTACTTC. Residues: CASSLPAAGGTQYF.

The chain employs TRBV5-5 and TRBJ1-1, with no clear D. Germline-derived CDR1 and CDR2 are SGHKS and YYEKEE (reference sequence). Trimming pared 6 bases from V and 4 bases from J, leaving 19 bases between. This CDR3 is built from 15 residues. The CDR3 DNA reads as TGTGCCAGCATCCTTAACCCAGCGGGAGGCACTGAAGCTTTCTTT. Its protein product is CASILNPAGGTEAFF. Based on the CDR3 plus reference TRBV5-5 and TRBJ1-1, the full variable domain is DAGVTQSPTHLIKTRGQQVTLRCSPISGHKSVSWYQQVLGQGPQFIFQYYEKEERGRGNFPDRFSARQFPNYSSELNVNALLLGDSALYLCASILNPAGGTEAFFGQGTRLTVV.

The CDR3 sequence: CASSPGKGPSGDYGYTF. CDR3 coding DNA: TGTGCCAGCAGCCCAGGTAAAGGCCCGTCAGGGGACTATGGCTACACCTTC. The genes are TRBV5-6 and TRBJ1-2; TRBD1 might be the D (6 bases). The V gene's germline CDR1 is SGHDT and CDR2 YYEEEE. Trimming left V 4 bases short and J 3 bases short, with 22 bases between. The CDR3 covers 17 residues.